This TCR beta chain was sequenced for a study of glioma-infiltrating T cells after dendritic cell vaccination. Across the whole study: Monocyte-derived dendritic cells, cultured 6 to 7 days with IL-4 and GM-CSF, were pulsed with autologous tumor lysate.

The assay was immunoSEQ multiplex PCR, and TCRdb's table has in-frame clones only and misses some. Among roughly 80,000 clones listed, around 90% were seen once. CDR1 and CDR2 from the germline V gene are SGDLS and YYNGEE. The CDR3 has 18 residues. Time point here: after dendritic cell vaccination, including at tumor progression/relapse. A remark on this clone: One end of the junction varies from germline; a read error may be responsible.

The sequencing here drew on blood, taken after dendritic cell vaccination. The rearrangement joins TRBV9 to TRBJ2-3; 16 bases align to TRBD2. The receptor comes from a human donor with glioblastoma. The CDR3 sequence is CASGSGTSGRGGTDAQYF. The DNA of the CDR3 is TGTGCCAGCGGTTCCGGGACTAGCGGGAGGGGGGGCACAGATGCGCAGTATTTT.